This T cell receptor (beta chain) stems from a study of T cell changes during pregnancy in multiple sclerosis (dated by TCRdb to between 2018 and 2021). For context, the study as a whole: In women with multiple sclerosis, the researchers looked at how the T cell repertoire shifted as pregnancy progressed.

Library generation was performed with the immunoSEQ multiplex PCR assay. The immuneACCESS repertoire file appears here via TCRdb, limited to in-frame rearrangements. These files lack a portion of the clones; in checked studies, under half of the deficit traces to unresolved V genes, and the cause of the others is not known. This sample holds roughly 32,000 clones; 91% were observed only once. 3% to 5% of the sample is taken by the ten largest. In regard to this clone: Which antigen it targets is not known. Base qualities were left out, and no much larger clone turns up one base away.

The CDR3 covers 15 residues, taking in both the cysteine and the phenylalanine. Here the CDR3 DNA is all that survives: 45 bases in frame from base 1. Sequences LNHDA (CDR1) and SQIVND (CDR2) are obtained from the germline V gene (reference sequence). Trimming costs V 4 bases and J 1 base, and their ends lie 13 bases apart. The material was CD8+ T cells from peripheral blood mononuclear cells, obtained in the second trimester of pregnancy. The TCR comes from a female donor in good health, enrolled as a control in a pregnancy study. The rearrangement joined TRBV19 to TRBJ1-1; no D gene can be assigned with confidence. The base sequence is TGTGCCAGTAGTACCTTCCGGGGAACGAACACTGAAGCTTTCTTT. This gives the protein CASSTFRGTNTEAFF.